The 30 T cell receptor beta chains listed next were all sequenced from one sample in a study of regulatory T cells in long-lasting Graves disease. Assembly of TCR beta libraries relied on iRepertoire HTBI primers together with Arm-PCR of CDR3 regions. TCRdb independently ran MiXCR on the multiplex PCR reads; one entry per CDR3 protein. The sample yields 510,000 or so distinct CDR3 sequences, 12% seen once. Time point in this sample: newly diagnosed GD, antithyroid drugs for less than 3 months. The TCR library was prepared using RNA isolated from PBMCs. These data were likewise used in another study, on T cells in Graves' hyperthyroidism and ophthalmopathy.

The sequenced sample was peripheral blood mononuclear cells (PBMCs), obtained at new diagnosis, from a patient treated with antithyroid drugs. The receptor source for this set is a woman in her 30s with Graves disease.

The genes are TRBV4-1 and TRBJ2-1; perhaps D is TRBD1 or TRBD2 (5 bases each). The CDR3 length is 17 residues. The ends were cut back, 2 bases at V and 7 bases at J, with 21 bases in the middle. Per germline, CDR1 MGHRA and CDR2 YSYEKL. CDR3 nucleotides: TGCGCCAGCAGCCAAAATACCCCGGGACGACGGGGAAATGAGCAGTTCTTC. Protein: CASSQNTPGRRGNEQFF.

This clonotype was detected only a few times. The chain is built from TRBV18 and TRBJ2-2; 8 bases agree with TRBD2. The CDR3 has 15 amino acids. The germline CDR1 and CDR2 sequences are KGHSH and LQKENI. V lost 0 bases, J lost 5 bases, and 2 bases stayed unmatched. The CDR3 region is CASSPPTGGTGELFF. As DNA, the CDR3 is TGTGCCAGCTCACCACCGACGGGAGGGACCGGGGAGCTGTTTTTT.

As for this clonotype: A read error may be the cause here, since a much bigger clone is one base away. The chain combines TRBV20-1 with TRBJ2-5; 8 bases match TRBD2. V was pared by 6 bases and J by 11 bases, with 17 bases of the junction left unmatched. The CDR3 is made up of 14 amino acids. CDR1 and CDR2 from the germline V gene are DFQATT and SNEGSKA (reference sequence). The CDR3 protein is CSAQTLADYNEQYF. The CDR3 nucleotides are TGCAGTGCCCAAACACTAGCGGATTACAATGAGCAGTACTTC.

The chain joins TRBV19 to TRBJ1-5; D not resolved. The germline CDR1 and CDR2 sequences are LNHDA and SQIVND (reference sequence). Trimming took 10 bases from V and 0 from J, leaving 10 bases between them. This CDR3 has 13 residues. DNA of the CDR3: TGTGCCACCAGGCTTAATAGCAATCAGCCCCAGCATTTT. Its protein is CATRLNSNQPQHF.

This clonotype was detected ten times or more. The chain couples TRBV2 to TRBJ1-4; D not resolved. Trimming shortened V by 8 bases and J by 8 bases, and 18 bases separated the two germline ends. Germline-derived CDR1 and CDR2 are SNHLY and FYNNEI. This CDR3 is 14 amino acids long. DNA of the CDR3: TGTGCCAGCCAATTGACCTTTCGAAAGGAAAAACTGTTTTTT. Translating it yields CASQLTFRKEKLFF. The whole variable domain, filled in from reference TRBV2 and TRBJ1-4, reads EPEVTQTPSHQVTQMGQEVILRCVPISNHLYFYWYRQILGQKVEFLVSFYNNEISEKSEIFDDQFSVERPDGSNFTLKIRSTKLEDSAMYFCASQLTFRKEKLFFGSGTQLSVL.

This clonotype was seen repeatedly, ten times or more. This chain connects TRBV28 to TRBJ1-1; D not resolved. Germline CDR1 and CDR2: MDHEN and SYDVKM. The CDR3 is made up of 12 amino acids. Between the trimmed V and J ends, which lost 4 bases and 1 base, there was a span of 4 bases. This CDR3 is CASSYWNTEAFF. CDR3 nucleotide sequence: TGTGCCAGCAGTTACTGGAACACTGAAGCTTTCTTT.

This clonotype was recorded at least ten times. The rearrangement links TRBV11-2 to TRBJ1-2; unclear D gene. V was shortened by 3 bases and J by 7 bases, with 18 bases between the two germline ends. CDR1 is SGHAT, CDR2 FQNNGV, per germline. The CDR3 spans 15 residues. As DNA, the CDR3 is TGTGCCAGCAGCTTGGACGGTTTAGATTTCGGTGGCTACACCTTC. Its translation: CASSLDGLDFGGYTF. The whole variable domain, filled in from reference TRBV11-2 and TRBJ1-2, reads EAGVAQSPRYKIIEKRQSVAFWCNPISGHATLYWYQQILGQGPKLLIQFQNNGVVDDSQLPKDRFSAERLKGVDSTLKIQPAKLEDSAVYLCASSLDGLDFGGYTFGSGTRLTVV.

This clonotype was detected only a few times. The chain links TRBV20-1 to TRBJ2-7; 14 bases are a match to TRBD2. The CDR3 contains 15 residues. Germline trimming cut 7 bases from V and 6 bases from J; bases unmatched to any gene: 11. The germline CDR1 and CDR2 sequences are DFQATT and SNEGSKA (reference sequence). The CDR3 loop reads CSVRKRGLAGGEQYF. The CDR3, as DNA: TGCAGTGTCCGAAAGCGAGGACTAGCGGGAGGCGAGCAGTACTTC.

This clonotype was picked up many times. The rearrangement uses TRBV7-9 and TRBJ2-3; D remains ambiguous. The germline CDR1 and CDR2 sequences are SEHNR and FQNEAQ (reference sequence). This CDR3 has 16 residues. Trimming removed 4 bases at V and 0 bases at J, with 14 bases between. This CDR3 is CASSSHRFGSTDTQYF. CDR3 sequence (DNA): TGTGCCAGCAGCTCCCACCGATTTGGGAGCACAGATACGCAGTATTTT.

In this sample, this clonotype turned up many times. The CDR3 coding sequence is TGTGCCAGCAGCTCCCAGGGAGCGGGAAGCACAGATACGCAGTATTTT. Translating gives CASSSQGAGSTDTQYF. This chain links TRBV11-2 with TRBJ2-3; 7 nucleotides match TRBD2. The germline gives CDR1 SGHAT, CDR2 FQNNGV. Trimming removed 4 bases from V and 0 bases from J; junction bases left unmatched: 7. This CDR3 spans 16 amino acids.

This clonotype occurred many times. The chain joins TRBV7-9 to TRBJ2-5; D is ambiguous. V was cut by 4 bases and J by 0 bases, with 12 bases left in between. CDR1 SEHNR and CDR2 FQNEAQ come from the germline V gene (reference sequence). This CDR3 has 15 amino acids. The CDR3 is CASSSGSRNQETQYF. The CDR3 region has the DNA TGTGCCAGCAGCTCGGGCTCGAGAAACCAAGAGACCCAGTACTTC.

The table lists this clonotype with many counts. The chain uses TRBV28 and TRBJ2-7; D is perhaps TRBD1 (6 bases). CDR1 is MDHEN and CDR2 is SYDVKM in the germline V gene. There are 15 residues in the CDR3. Trimming shortened V by 3 bases and J by 3 bases, and 15 bases separated the two germline ends. CDR3 region: CASSFSPGQNYEQYF. In nucleotides, the CDR3 is TGTGCCAGCAGTTTTAGCCCGGGACAAAACTACGAGCAGTACTTC.

This clonotype appeared many times. The junction departs from the called germline gene at one end, perhaps through a read error. The genes are TRBV5-1 and TRBJ2-2; 9 bases are a match to TRBD1. The CDR3 covers 15 residues. CDR1 SGHRS and CDR2 YFSETQ come from the germline V gene. The CDR3 sequence is CASSLDRGGTGELFF. CDR3 sequence (DNA): TGTGCCAGCAGCTTGGACAGGGGAGGCACCGGGGAGCTGTTTTTT.

This clonotype was observed many times. V usage is TRBV27 and J usage is TRBJ2-5; D unclear. Trimming pared 5 bases from V and 10 bases from J, leaving 23 bases between. The germline gives CDR1 MNHEY, CDR2 SMNVEV (reference sequence). This CDR3 has 15 amino acids. CDR3 sequence: CASSPYTGEKRNQYF. For the CDR3, the DNA is TGTGCCAGCAGTCCCTATACGGGCGAAAAGAGAAACCAGTACTTC.

In this sample, this clonotype turned up a few times. This sequence joins TRBV6-1 and TRBJ1-4; D is uncertain. The CDR3 loop spans 19 amino acids. Germline V gives CDR1 MNHNS, CDR2 SASEGT. Between the trimmed V and J ends, which lost 6 bases and 2 bases, there was a span of 25 bases. CDR3 amino acids: CASRSKDGPKPVTNEKLFF. The CDR3 region has the DNA TGTGCCAGCAGATCGAAGGACGGCCCCAAGCCAGTGACTAATGAAAAACTGTTTTTT.

This clonotype has ten or more counts. J is TRBJ2-1 and V is TRBV2; 8 bases map to TRBD2. Germline-derived CDR1 and CDR2 are SNHLY and FYNNEI. Losses at the gene ends were 10 bases for V and 2 bases for J; bases not matched to a gene: 10. The CDR3 is 15 residues long. The CDR3 is CATRRSGSAYNEQFF. As DNA, the CDR3 is TGTGCCACCCGCCGGAGCGGGAGTGCCTACAATGAGCAGTTCTTC.

With regard to this clonotype: This could be a read error, since a much larger clone is one nucleotide away. This rearrangement joins TRBV19 to TRBJ1-5; the D gene is possibly TRBD1 (5 bases). CDR1 is LNHDA and CDR2 is SQIVND in the germline V gene (reference sequence). CDR3 length: 14 amino acids. The CDR3 DNA follows: TGTGCCAGTAGATATTCAGGGATCAATCTGCCCCAGCATTTT. Encoded protein: CASRYSGINLPQHF.

This chain connects TRBV30 to TRBJ2-2; tentatively, D is TRBD1 or TRBD2 (5 bases each). Germline values: CDR1 GTSNPN, CDR2 SVGIG (reference sequence). V shed 3 bases and J shed 5 bases, with 16 bases lying between them. This CDR3 comprises 15 residues. The CDR3 DNA is TGTGCCTGGAGGGTCGGGACCAATCAGACCGGGGAGCTGTTTTTT. It codes for CAWRVGTNQTGELFF. Complete variable domain (other parts from reference TRBV30 and TRBJ2-2): SQTIHQWPATLVQPVGSPLSLECTVEGTSNPNLYWYRQAAGRGLQLLFYSVGIGQISSEVPQNLSASRPQDRQFILSSKKLLLSDSGFYLCAWRVGTNQTGELFFGEGSRLTVL.

V usage is TRBV5-1 and J usage is TRBJ1-5, with D maybe TRBD1 (6 bases). CDR3 length: 13 amino acids. The germline V gene has CDR1 SGHRS and CDR2 YFSETQ. V gave up 2 bases and J gave up 7 bases, with 10 bases separating them. The CDR3 reads CASSFQGSQPQHF. As DNA, the CDR3 is TGCGCCAGCAGCTTCCAGGGGAGCCAGCCCCAGCATTTT.

This clonotype was seen at least ten times. The chain combines TRBV20-1 with TRBJ1-3; D is possibly TRBD1 (5 bases). Germline loops: CDR1 DFQATT, CDR2 SNEGSKA (reference sequence). Trimming took off 3 bases at V and 4 bases at J, with 13 bases between the two ends. The CDR3 totals 14 residues. CDR3 DNA sequence: TGCAGTGCTAGGTCGGCAGGGTGGGGAAACACCATATATTTT. Translated, it gives CSARSAGWGNTIYF.

This clonotype was seen a handful of times. This may arise from a read error, as a much more abundant clone is one base away. The chain has TRBV2 and TRBJ1-6; possibly TRBD1 for D (5 bases). The CDR3 loop spans 16 amino acids. V lost 3 bases, J lost 11 bases, and 20 bases lay in between. CDR1 is SNHLY, CDR2 FYNNEI, per germline. CDR3 bases: TGTGCCAGCAGTGAGGGGGGGATCCGGGATGGACCACCCCTCCACTTT. As protein: CASSEGGIRDGPPLHF.

The chain combines TRBV19 with TRBJ1-5, with D tentatively TRBD1 (6 bases). Deletions cut 7 bases from V and 0 bases from J, with 22 bases between. Germline CDR1 LNHDA, CDR2 SQIVND (reference sequence). The CDR3 has 18 amino acids. The CDR3 DNA is TGTGCCAGTAATAGGGGGACCGGGACGGACTATAGCAATCAGCCCCAGCATTTT. This encodes CASNRGTGTDYSNQPQHF.

This clonotype came up many times. The rearrangement joins TRBV19 to TRBJ2-7; 9 positions agree with TRBD2. V dropped 3 bases and J dropped 3; count of bases not matched to a gene: 6. CDR3 length: 15 residues. Germline lookup yields CDR1 LNHDA and CDR2 SQIVND (reference sequence). CDR3 residues: CASSIYAGGFYEQYF. DNA for the CDR3: TGTGCCAGTAGTATTTACGCGGGAGGGTTCTACGAGCAGTACTTC.

The chain recombines TRBV28 with TRBJ2-7, with TRBD2 as a possible D gene (6 bases). Trimming took off 5 bases at V and 6 bases at J, with 23 bases between the two ends. This CDR3 has 16 amino acids. The germline V gene has CDR1 MDHEN and CDR2 SYDVKM. The CDR3 spells CASSTREPLLSREQYF. The CDR3, as DNA: TGTGCCAGCAGTACCCGGGAGCCCCTACTATCTCGCGAGCAGTACTTC.

With respect to this clonotype: This may be a read error, as it is one base from a much larger clone. The chain uses TRBV6-1 and TRBJ2-1, with 11 bases fitting TRBD1. This CDR3 region has 13 residues. CDR1 and CDR2 from the germline V gene are MNHNS and SASEGT. In DNA, the CDR3 is TGTGCCAGCGGACAGGGGGCTTACAAAGAGCAGTTCTTC. Protein: CASGQGAYKEQFF.

This clonotype was observed a handful of times. The V and J genes are TRBV20-1 and TRBJ2-3; 7 positions match TRBD1. Germline-derived CDR1 and CDR2 are DFQATT and SNEGSKA (reference sequence). V lost 6 bases, J lost 1 base, and 7 bases stayed unmatched. This CDR3 has 14 amino acids. CDR3 amino acids: CSATTGARTDTQYF. The DNA of the CDR3 is TGCAGTGCAACCACAGGGGCGCGCACAGATACGCAGTATTTT.

This clonotype occurred many times. The chain uses TRBV12-3 or TRBV12-4 and TRBJ1-1; D is ambiguous. The V end was cut by 3 bases, the J end by 2 bases, with 10 bases between. The CDR3 is made up of 14 amino acids. This CDR3 is CASSLVGYNTEAFF. In nucleotides, the CDR3 is TGTGCCAGCAGTTTGGTGGGGTATAACACTGAAGCTTTCTTT.

This rearrangement joins TRBV19 to TRBJ1-2; the D gene is possibly TRBD1 (6 bases). V lost 0 bases and J lost 7, with 9 bases in between. Germline CDR1 LNHDA, CDR2 SQIVND (reference sequence). This CDR3 contains 13 residues. CDR3 bases: TGTGCCAGTAGTATAGATAGGGGGAGTGGCTACACCTTC. This encodes CASSIDRGSGYTF.

V gene TRBV7-9 combines with J gene TRBJ2-2, with D uncertain. This CDR3 comprises 14 residues. Germline V gene data show CDR1 as SEHNR and CDR2 as FQNEAQ (reference sequence). The V end lost 1 base, the J end lost 9 bases, and 12 bases lay between the germline ends. CDR3 protein: CASSLEVVNRELFF. The CDR3 nucleotides read TGTGCCAGCAGCTTAGAGGTCGTGAACCGGGAGCTGTTTTTT. Supplemented by reference TRBV7-9 and TRBJ2-2, the full variable domain reads DTGVSQNPRHKITKRGQNVTFRCDPISEHNRLYWYRQTLGQGPEFLTYFQNEAQLEKSRLLSDRFSAERPKGSFSTLEIQRTEQGDSAMYLCASSLEVVNRELFFGEGSRLTVL.

This clonotype has at least ten counts. The chain joins TRBV27 to TRBJ2-7; 7 bases map to TRBD2. Germline CDR1 is MNHEY and CDR2 is SMNVEV (reference sequence). V dropped 6 bases and J dropped 8; count of bases not matched to a gene: 16. This CDR3 region has 15 residues. CDR3: CASSQEASGSGKQYF. DNA of the CDR3: TGTGCCAGCAGCCAAGAGGCTAGCGGCAGCGGAAAGCAGTACTTC.